The present T cell receptor beta chain was sequenced within a study of blood T cell repertoires in COVID-19. V dropped 6 bases and J dropped 8 bases, with 19 bases sitting between them. This CDR3 has 14 residues. Germline V lookup: CDR1 MNHEY, CDR2 SMNVEV (reference sequence). Libraries were prepared by immunoSEQ multiplex PCR; TCRdb keeps only in-frame clonotypes and omits some of them. The sample contains 250,000 to 350,000 clones, around 89% of which appear only once. The chain is built from TRBV27 and TRBJ1-1; a weak D match, TRBD1 (6 bases). The sequencing input was PBMCs or T cells enriched from blood (not recorded which). The receptor comes from a woman aged 18-35 years who had recovered from COVID-19. CDR3 loop: CASSRTGFVVEAFF. CDR3 nucleotides: TGTGCCAGCAGCCGTACAGGGTTCGTCGTAGAAGCTTTCTTT.